There are a few counts of the clone carrying this T cell receptor beta chain. The antigen remains undetermined. The CDR3 is 16 amino acids. After removal of 4 bases from V and 5 bases from J, the junction contained 7 bases not matched to a gene. Germline V CDR1 and CDR2: ENHRY, SYGVKD. These data are taken from a study of T cells after yellow fever vaccination. Broader study findings: The bulk population could contribute abundant contaminating clonotypes to FACS-sorted repertoires. Subsequent booster samples again held most clones from primary vaccination (roughly 96% CD4, over 80% CD8).

Template switching with 5'RACE generated the TCR cDNA and added a universal primer site and UMIs. TCRdb called the 5' RACE reads again in MiXCR, with one record for every CDR3 protein. The repertoire consists of about 170,000 distinct CDR3 sequences, with approximately 11% occurring once and the leading ten covering 36%. This chain joins TRBV10-3 and TRBJ2-5; the match to TRBD2 covers 13 bases. The TCR was taken from a man younger than 30 who received the YFV17D yellow fever vaccine. The sequencing used CD8+ T cells sorted from PBMCs, collected 15 days after the yellow fever booster vaccination. In DNA, the CDR3 is TGTGCCATCAGTGGACTAGCGGGGGGCCCGAGGGAGACCCAGTACTTC. It yields the protein CAISGLAGGPRETQYF.